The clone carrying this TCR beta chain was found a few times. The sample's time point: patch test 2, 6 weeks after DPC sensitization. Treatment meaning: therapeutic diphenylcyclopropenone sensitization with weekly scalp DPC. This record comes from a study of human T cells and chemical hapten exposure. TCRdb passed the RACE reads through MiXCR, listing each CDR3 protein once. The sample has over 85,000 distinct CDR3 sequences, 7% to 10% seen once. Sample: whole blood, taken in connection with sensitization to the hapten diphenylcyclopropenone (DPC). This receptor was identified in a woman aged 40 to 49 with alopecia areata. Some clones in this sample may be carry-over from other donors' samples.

This CDR3 reads CASSFPTRGQFF. CDR3 nucleotide sequence: TGTGCCAGCAGTTTCCCCACACGGGGGCAGTTCTTC. V usage is TRBV12-3 or TRBV12-4 and J usage is TRBJ2-1, with a possible D match to TRBD2 (5 bases). This CDR3 has 12 residues. V lost 3 bases to trimming and J lost 12 bases, with 12 bases between them.